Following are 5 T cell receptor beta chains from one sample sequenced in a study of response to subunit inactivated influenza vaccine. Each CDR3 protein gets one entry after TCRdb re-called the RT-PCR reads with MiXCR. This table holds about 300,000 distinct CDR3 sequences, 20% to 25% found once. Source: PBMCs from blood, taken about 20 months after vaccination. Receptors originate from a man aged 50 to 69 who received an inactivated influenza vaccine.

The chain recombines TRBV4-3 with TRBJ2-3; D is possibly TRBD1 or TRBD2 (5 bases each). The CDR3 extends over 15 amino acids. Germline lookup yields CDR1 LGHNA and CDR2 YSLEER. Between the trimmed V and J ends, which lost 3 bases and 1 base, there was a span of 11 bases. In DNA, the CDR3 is TGCGCCAGCAGCCAGGGGACCTTAGGCACAGATACGCAGTATTTT. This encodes CASSQGTLGTDTQYF.

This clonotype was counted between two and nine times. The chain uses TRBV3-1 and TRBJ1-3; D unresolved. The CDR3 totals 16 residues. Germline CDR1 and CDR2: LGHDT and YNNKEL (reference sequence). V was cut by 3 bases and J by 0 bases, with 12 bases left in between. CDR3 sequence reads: CASSHEGPFSGNTIYF. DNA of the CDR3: TGTGCCAGCAGCCACGAGGGCCCCTTCTCTGGAAACACCATATATTTT.

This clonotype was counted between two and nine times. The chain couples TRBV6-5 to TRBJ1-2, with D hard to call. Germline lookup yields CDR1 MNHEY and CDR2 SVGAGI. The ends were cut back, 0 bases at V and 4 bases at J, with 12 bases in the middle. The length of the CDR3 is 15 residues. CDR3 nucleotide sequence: TGTGCCAGCAGTTACTCTTCAGGAAAGGCCTATGGCTACACCTTC. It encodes CASSYSSGKAYGYTF.

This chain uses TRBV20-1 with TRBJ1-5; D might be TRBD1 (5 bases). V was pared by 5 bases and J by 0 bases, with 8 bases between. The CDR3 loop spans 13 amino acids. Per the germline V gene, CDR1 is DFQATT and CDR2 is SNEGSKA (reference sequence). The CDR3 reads CSAVDISNQPQHF. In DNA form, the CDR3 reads TGCAGTGCTGTGGACATTAGCAATCAGCCCCAGCATTTT.

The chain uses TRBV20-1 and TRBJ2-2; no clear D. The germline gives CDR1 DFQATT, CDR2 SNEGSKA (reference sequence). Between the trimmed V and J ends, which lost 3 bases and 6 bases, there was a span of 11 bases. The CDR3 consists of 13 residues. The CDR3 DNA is TGCAGTGCTAGTGCCAGCGAAGCCGGGGAGCTGTTTTTT. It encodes CSASASEAGELFF.